Listed below are T cell receptor beta chains from one sample, sequenced in a study of type 1 regulatory T cells. Antigens of these TCRs are unknown. TCRdb ran MiXCR on the reads and lists one entry per CDR3 protein. The data hold about 42,000 distinct CDR3 sequences, with approximately 12% observed a single time. Source material: cultured non-Tr1 T cells, either the whole culture or a sorted T cell fraction (not recorded which). The receptors were sampled from a human donor in good health. CDR3s include the opening cysteine and the closing phenylalanine or tryptophan. The order of the fields is clone size, J gene, V gene, D gene, CDR3 DNA, CDR3 protein. D genes are given only for firm matches. Expanded clones get a size class; other rows say once, few or many, or leave the size out.

>-|TRBJ2-2|TRBV7-2|-
TGTGCCAGCAGCCAGAGGGGGTTTTCCACCGGGGAGCTGTTTTTT
CASSQRGFSTGELFF
>few|TRBJ2-5|TRBV30|-
TGTGCCTGGAGTGCACCCACCCAAATGCGGACCCAGTACTTC
CAWSAPTQMRTQYF
>-|TRBJ1-1|TRBV29-1|-
TGCAGCGCAGGGACCCAGAACACTGAAGCTTTCTTT
CSAGTQNTEAFF
>-|TRBJ1-5|TRBV7-8|-
TGTGCCAGCAGCTTAGCAGGGGGGACTCAGCCCCAGCATTTT
CASSLAGGTQPQHF
>-|TRBJ2-1|TRBV11-2|-
TGTGCCAGCAGCTTAGGCCAGGGGCGGTACAATGAGCAGTTCTTC
CASSLGQGRYNEQFF
>many|TRBJ1-3|TRBV5-1|-
TGCGCCAGCAGCCCGAGCAATGGAAACACCATATATTTT
CASSPSNGNTIYF
>-|TRBJ1-1|TRBV20-1|TRBD1
TGCAGTGCCTATAGGACAGGGGGCGAGAACACTGAAGCTTTCTTT
CSAYRTGGENTEAFF
>few|TRBJ1-6|TRBV3-1|-
TGTGCCAGCAGCCCGCACTCCCCAGTTCCCCCCCTCCACTTT
CASSPHSPVPPLHF
>medium-sized|TRBJ2-6|TRBV30|-
TGTGCCTGGAGTGTCCCGTTCGGTGGGGCCAACGTCCTGACTTTC
CAWSVPFGGANVLTF
>-|TRBJ1-5|TRBV24-1|-
TGTGCCACCAGTGATTCTGATCAGCCCCAGCATTTT
CATSDSDQPQHF
>few|TRBJ2-1|TRBV18|TRBD2
TGTGCCAGCTCACCAACTTTCGTAGCGGGAGTACACAATGAGCAGTTCTTC
CASSPTFVAGVHNEQFF
>-|TRBJ1-1|TRBV20-1|-
TGCAGTGCTAGAGGTGGTGGCACTGAAGCTTTCTTT
CSARGGGTEAFF
>many|TRBJ1-4|TRBV4-2|-
TGTGCCAGCAGCTTACGTGATGAAAAACTGTTTTTT
CASSLRDEKLFF
>few|TRBJ2-7|TRBV3-1|-
TGTGCCAGCAGCCAAGCTTCATGGAGCGAGCAGTACTTC
CASSQASWSEQYF
>many|TRBJ2-3|TRBV7-2|-
TGTGCCAGCAGCGGGGACCGCACAGATACGCAGTATTTT
CASSGDRTDTQYF
>-|TRBJ2-7|TRBV20-1|TRBD2
TGCAGTGCTATTACCAGCGGGGTGACCTACGAGCAGTACTTC
CSAITSGVTYEQYF
>many|TRBJ2-7|TRBV28|TRBD2
TGTGCCAGCAGAGTAGCGGGAGGAACCTACGAGCAGTACTTC
CASRVAGGTYEQYF
>-|TRBJ2-1|TRBV3-1|TRBD1
TGTGCCAGCAGCCTAGGACAGGGCTCCTACAATGAGCAGTTCTTC
CASSLGQGSYNEQFF
>few|TRBJ2-1|TRBV9|TRBD1
TGTGCCAGCAGCCCTTCATGGAGGGGACAGGAGTTCTTC
CASSPSWRGQEFF
>many|TRBJ1-2|TRBV20-1|TRBD1
TGCAGTGCTAGAGGACAGGGTAGCCGCCATGGCTACACCTTC
CSARGQGSRHGYTF
>many|TRBJ2-1|TRBV7-2|-
TGTGCCAGCAGCTTAAATTACCGAATGGAAATGCAGTTCTTC
CASSLNYRMEMQFF
>few|TRBJ2-6|TRBV2|-
TGTGCCAGCAGCAGCCTAAGGGCTACTGGGGCCAACGTCCTGACTTTC
CASSSLRATGANVLTF
>few|TRBJ2-7|TRBV30|-
TGTGCCTGGGAGGCCGGGAGCTTCCTCTACGAGCAGTACTTC
CAWEAGSFLYEQYF
>-|TRBJ2-2|TRBV7-2|TRBD2
TGTGCCAGCAGCTTATTAGGGCTAGCGGGGAACGCGAACACCGGGGAGCTGTTTTTT
CASSLLGLAGNANTGELFF
>-|TRBJ2-2|TRBV4-3|TRBD2
TGCGCCAGCAGCCCAGAACTAGCGGGAGGAACCGGGGAGCTGTTTTTT
CASSPELAGGTGELFF
>few|TRBJ2-1|TRBV4-3|TRBD2
TGCGCCAGCAGCCAAGATCCGGCGGGAGGTGTAAATGAGCAGTTCTTC
CASSQDPAGGVNEQFF
>few|TRBJ2-1|TRBV7-9|TRBD2
TGTGCCAGCAGCTTAGCGGGAGGGCGTGGATATGAGCAGTTCTTC
CASSLAGGRGYEQFF
>few|TRBJ1-5|TRBV12-3/TRBV12-4|-
TGTGCCAGCAGTTTAGTAACAGGACGAAATCAGCCCCAGCATTTT
CASSLVTGRNQPQHF